A single sample gave rise to the 27 T cell receptor beta chains below, sequenced in a study of cytomegalovirus exposure and HLA in healthy donors. PCR amplification relied on 60 Vbeta primers (plus 13 Jbeta primers). Repertoires were generated with immunoSEQ multiplex PCR, while TCRdb's copy carries only in-frame clones and drops some. This table has some 150,000 clones, about 73% appearing once. Sequenced: PBMCs. The receptors originated from a man aged 35 to 55 in good health and CMV-seropositive.

This clone was seen more than once but under ten times. The chain uses TRBV10-3 and TRBJ2-5, with TRBD2 matching 14 bases. The DNA end lines up better with TRBJ2-7; the J call may be wrong. The germline gives CDR1 ENHRY, CDR2 SYGVKD. The CDR3 covers 16 residues. The CDR3 nucleotides read TGTGCCACCGGACTAGCGGGAGGTAGGTCATCCTACGAGCAGTACTTC. Protein: CATGLAGGRSSYEQYF.

The chain uses TRBV11-3 and TRBJ2-2, with 7 bases identical to TRBD1. Trimming cost V 1 base and J 4 bases; bases outside gene matches: 3. The germline V gene encodes CDR1 SGHNT and CDR2 YENEEA. The CDR3 length is 15 residues. The CDR3 bases are TGTGCCAGCAGCTTAGTGGCAGGGGGCACCGGGGAGCTGTTTTTT. Amino acid sequence: CASSLVAGGTGELFF.

The genes are TRBV19 and TRBJ2-6; 7 bases are shared with TRBD1. Germline CDR1 and CDR2: LNHDA and SQIVND (reference sequence). Trimming took 6 bases from V and 2 from J; bases not matched to a gene: 7. The CDR3 runs to 16 residues. The CDR3 coding sequence is TGTGCCAGTAGGAAAACTACAGGGGCTGGGGCCAACGTCCTGACTTTC. Encoded protein: CASRKTTGAGANVLTF.

This clone appeared a single time. The genes are TRBV28 and TRBJ1-5, with TRBD1 matching 7 bases. The germline V gene encodes CDR1 MDHEN and CDR2 SYDVKM. The CDR3 has 17 residues. V shed 2 bases, J shed 4 bases, and the junction held 11 bases outside the gene matches. The CDR3 here is CASSLGSSRGLNQPQHF. CDR3 DNA: TGTGCCAGCAGTTTAGGGTCGTCGAGGGGGCTAAATCAGCCCCAGCATTTT.

The rearrangement links TRBV2 to TRBJ1-1, with D uncertain. V dropped 8 bases and J dropped 0 bases, with 10 bases sitting between them. Germline V gene data show CDR1 as SNHLY and CDR2 as FYNNEI. The CDR3 sequence is 13 residues long. CDR3 in amino acids: CASLGEVNTEAFF. The CDR3 DNA sequence: TGTGCCAGCCTCGGGGAAGTGAACACTGAAGCTTTCTTT.

The chain employs TRBV30 and TRBJ2-5, with 7 bases matching TRBD1. Germline-derived CDR1 and CDR2 are GTSNPN and SVGIG (reference sequence). The junction had 7 bases not matched to a gene; V was cut back by 3 bases and J by 3 bases. This CDR3 region has 14 residues. CDR3 loop: CAWRTGTAKETQYF. The CDR3, as DNA: TGTGCCTGGAGGACCGGGACAGCCAAAGAGACCCAGTACTTC. The whole variable domain, remainder taken from reference TRBV30 and TRBJ2-5, is SQTIHQWPATLVQPVGSPLSLECTVEGTSNPNLYWYRQAAGRGLQLLFYSVGIGQISSEVPQNLSASRPQDRQFILSSKKLLLSDSGFYLCAWRTGTAKETQYFGPGTRLLVL.

This clone was detected once. The gene calls are TRBV5-1 and TRBJ2-7; 7 bases match TRBD2. The germline V gene encodes CDR1 SGHRS and CDR2 YFSETQ. The CDR3 has 15 amino acids. V lost 0 bases, J lost 2 bases, and 5 bases stayed unmatched. CDR3 amino acids: CASSLAPGLTYEQYF. The CDR3 DNA is TGCGCCAGCAGCTTGGCCCCGGGACTAACCTACGAGCAGTACTTC.

Comment on this clone: The germline gene is not matched at one end of the junction; a read error may be the cause. This chain joins TRBV7-9 and TRBJ1-2; 7 nucleotides align to TRBD1. There are 12 residues in the CDR3. CDR1 is SEHNR and CDR2 is FQNEAQ in the germline V gene (reference sequence). CDR3 residues: CSSSLQGYGYTF. The CDR3 DNA follows: TGTTCCAGCAGCTTACAGGGGTATGGCTACACCTTC. Full variable domain (missing parts from reference TRBV7-9 and TRBJ1-2): DTGVSQNPRHKITKRGQNVTFRCDPISEHNRLYWYRQTLGQGPEFLTYFQNEAQLEKSRLLSDRFSAERPKGSFSTLEIQRTEQGDSAMYLCSSSLQGYGYTFGSGTRLTVV.

The V gene is TRBV6-6, the J gene TRBJ2-3, with 13 bases aligning to TRBD2. CDR3 size: 16 residues. Germline values: CDR1 MNHNY, CDR2 SVGAGI (reference sequence). With V trimmed by 7 bases and J by 7 bases, 11 bases remained unmatched. The CDR3 is CASNGEGLAGTYTQYF. DNA for the CDR3: TGTGCCAGCAATGGGGAGGGACTAGCGGGAACTTATACGCAGTATTTT.

This clone has a handful of counts. The J gene is TRBJ1-2, the V gene TRBV28; TRBD1 aligns across 7 bases. Germline-derived CDR1 and CDR2 are MDHEN and SYDVKM. Trimming at V came to 5 bases and at J to 4 bases, leaving 13 bases not matched to a gene. This CDR3 comprises 16 residues. CDR3 coding DNA: TGTGCCAGCAGTCCCCGGGACAGACCGACTCTCTATGGCTACACCTTC. Translated: CASSPRDRPTLYGYTF.

The chain is built from TRBV19 and TRBJ2-7, with TRBD1 matching over 9 bases. Trimming at V came to 5 bases and at J to 5 bases, leaving 10 bases not matched to a gene. Germline V gene sequence: CDR1 LNHDA, CDR2 SQIVND (reference sequence). This CDR3 is 15 amino acids long. CDR3 protein: CASSAKQGATHEQYF. CDR3 coding DNA: TGTGCCAGTAGTGCCAAACAGGGGGCGACCCACGAGCAGTACTTC.

The chain links TRBV28 to TRBJ2-2, with 12 bases that match TRBD1. After removal of 10 bases from V and 6 bases from J, the junction contained 9 bases not matched to a gene. Germline V gene data show CDR1 as MDHEN and CDR2 as SYDVKM. This CDR3 contains 15 residues. CDR3 sequence: CAIPSGTGGAGELFF. Written as DNA, the CDR3 is TGTGCCATCCCCTCCGGGACAGGGGGCGCCGGGGAGCTGTTTTTT.

For this clone: The junction departs from the called germline gene at one end, perhaps through a read error. The rearrangement links TRBV18 to TRBJ1-3; D is uncertain. This CDR3 has 16 amino acids. Per the germline V gene, CDR1 is KGHSH and CDR2 is LQKENI. CDR3 sequence (DNA): TGTGCCAGCTCACCAGGCGGCACACGATATGGAGACACCATATATTTT. Protein: CASSPGGTRYGDTIYF.

V usage is TRBV4-1 and J usage is TRBJ2-2, with TRBD1 matching 9 bases. The germline CDR1 and CDR2 sequences are MGHRA and YSYEKL. After removal of 4 bases from V and 1 base from J, the junction contained 4 bases not matched to a gene. The CDR3 contains 16 residues. CDR3: CASSLWTGENTGELFF. The CDR3 nucleotides read TGCGCCAGCAGCCTCTGGACAGGGGAGAACACCGGGGAGCTGTTTTTT.

This chain joins TRBV4-3 and TRBJ2-7; TRBD1 matches at 10 bases. Germline V CDR1 and CDR2: LGHNA, YSLEER. The CDR3 sequence is 15 residues long. The trim removed 1 base at V and 3 bases at J, leaving 3 bases unmatched. CDR3 sequence reads: CASSQGWTGGYEQYF. As DNA, the CDR3 is TGCGCCAGCAGCCAAGGCTGGACAGGGGGCTACGAGCAGTACTTC.

The CDR3 loop reads CASSGSRGKGYGYTF. CDR3 nucleotide sequence: TGTGCCAGCAGTGGTTCGAGGGGGAAGGGATATGGCTACACCTTC. The chain uses TRBV6-1 and TRBJ1-2, with a possible D match to TRBD1 (6 bases). V shed 4 bases and J shed 5 bases, with 17 bases lying between them. Germline V gives CDR1 MNHNS, CDR2 SASEGT. This CDR3 has 15 amino acids.

This clone has just one count. V is TRBV9 and J is TRBJ2-1, with TRBD2 matching over 8 bases. This CDR3 is built from 16 residues. CDR1 is SGDLS, CDR2 YYNGEE, per germline. V lost 0 bases to trimming and J lost 7 bases; unmatched junction nucleotides: 9. CDR3 amino acids: CASSVAGGPNANEQFF. CDR3 in DNA: TGTGCCAGCAGCGTAGCGGGAGGGCCTAATGCGAATGAGCAGTTCTTC. The entire variable domain, with the rest obtained from reference TRBV9 and TRBJ2-1, is as follows: DSGVTQTPKHLITATGQRVTLRCSPRSGDLSVYWYQQSLDQGLQFLIQYYNGEERAKGNILERFSAQQFPDLHSELNLSSLELGDSALYFCASSVAGGPNANEQFFGPGTRLTVL.

The CDR3: CASSLGRGGNTDTQYF. CDR3 nucleotides: TGTGCCAGCAGCTTAGGTCGGGGCGGGAACACAGATACGCAGTATTTT. The V and J genes are TRBV7-6 and TRBJ2-3; weak D call: TRBD2 (6 bases). CDR1 and CDR2 from the germline V gene are SGHVS and FNYEAQ. This CDR3 is built from 16 residues. V was clipped by 1 base and J by 2 bases, with 13 bases between them.

This sequence joins TRBV28 and TRBJ1-2; TRBD1 matches at 7 bases. Germline values: CDR1 MDHEN, CDR2 SYDVKM. CDR3 length: 13 residues. Germline trimming cut 7 bases from V and 3 bases from J; bases unmatched to any gene: 5. The chain's CDR3 is CASIDRADYGYTF. Written as DNA, the CDR3 is TGTGCCAGCATCGACAGGGCTGACTATGGCTACACCTTC.

V and J are TRBV7-8 and TRBJ1-1; the D is unclear. Trimming shortened V by 5 bases and J by 1 base, and 5 bases separated the two germline ends. The CDR3 has 12 amino acids. Per germline, CDR1 SGHVS and CDR2 FQNEAQ. The CDR3 spells CASSTQNTEAFF. The CDR3 nucleotides read TGTGCCAGCAGCACACAGAACACTGAAGCTTTCTTT.

Comments on this clone: Since the CDR3 does not end with the conserved phenylalanine or tryptophan, this likely comes from a read error. The chain recombines TRBV2 with TRBJ1-2; D uncertain. This CDR3 is built from 16 residues. Germline V lookup: CDR1 SNHLY, CDR2 FYNNEI. V shed 6 bases and J shed 2 bases, with 19 bases lying between them. CDR3 region: CASSRREDGRNYGYTL. The CDR3 DNA reads TGTGCCAGCAGCCGTCGGGAGGACGGCAGAAACTATGGCTACACCCTC.

V usage is TRBV16 and J usage is TRBJ1-1; D unresolved. Germline V lookup: CDR1 KGHSY, CDR2 FQNENV. This CDR3 region has 15 residues. The germline V and J ends were trimmed by 0 bases and 2 bases, with 10 bases remaining between them. CDR3 bases: TGTGCCAGCAGCCAATCCTCAACAACCAACACTGAAGCTTTCTTT. Translating it yields CASSQSSTTNTEAFF.

The chain recombines TRBV7-3 with TRBJ1-2, with 9 bases that match TRBD1. From germline, CDR1 is SGHTA and CDR2 FQGTGA. Trimming removed 4 bases from V and 4 bases from J; junction bases left unmatched: 4. CDR3 size: 14 residues. The DNA of the CDR3 is TGTGCCAGCAGCTCGACAGGGGGTTCCTATGGCTACACCTTC. Protein product: CASSSTGGSYGYTF. Drawing the rest from reference TRBV7-3 and TRBJ1-2, the complete variable domain is GAGVSQTPSNKVTEKGKYVELRCDPISGHTALYWYRQSLGQGPEFLIYFQGTGAADDSGLPNDRFFAVRPEGSVSTLKIQRTERGDSAVYLCASSSTGGSYGYTFGSGTRLTVV.

This clone was counted a few times. The chain employs TRBV6-6 and TRBJ2-3, with D perhaps TRBD1 (6 bases). CDR1 and CDR2 (germline): MNHNY, SVGAGI (reference sequence). CDR3 size: 13 residues. V gave up 5 bases and J gave up 4 bases, with 10 bases separating them. The CDR3 reads CASSPRQADTQYF. DNA for the CDR3: TGTGCCAGCAGTCCTAGACAGGCAGATACGCAGTATTTT.

V and J are TRBV7-2 and TRBJ2-7; 12 bases are shared with TRBD2. Germline trimming cut 4 bases from V and 3 bases from J; bases unmatched to any gene: 1. The CDR3 totals 14 residues. Looked up from germline, CDR1 is SGHTA and CDR2 is FQGNSA. The CDR3 DNA reads TGTGCCAGCAGCTGGGGACTAGCGGGCTACGAGCAGTACTTC. Translated: CASSWGLAGYEQYF.

The chain joins TRBV2 to TRBJ1-1; 9 bases are shared with TRBD1. The CDR3 sequence is 15 residues long. Germline V gives CDR1 SNHLY, CDR2 FYNNEI. V was pared by 6 bases and J by 1 base, with 6 bases of the junction left unmatched. CDR3 nucleotides: TGTGCCAGCAGACTCATGGACAGGGGGAACACTGAAGCTTTCTTT. Translated: CASRLMDRGNTEAFF.

V is TRBV6-5 and J is TRBJ2-7; 7 nucleotides agree with TRBD1. Germline V gene lookup returns CDR1 MNHEY and CDR2 SVGAGI. This CDR3 is built from 13 residues. The V segment lost 2 bases and the J segment 4 bases; nucleotides outside the gene matches: 2. This CDR3 reads CASSYDRDYEQYF. DNA for the CDR3: TGTGCCAGCAGTTACGACAGGGATTACGAGCAGTACTTC.